The 11 T cell receptor beta chains below were found in one sample sequenced in a study of identical twins. MiXCR, run by TCRdb on the 5' RACE reads, gives a single entry per CDR3 protein. The sample holds hundreds of thousands of distinct CDR3 sequences, more than 20% seen once. This sample was shared with a second study, whose subject was yellow fever vaccine responses in identical twins.

The sample comprised CD4+ T cells sorted from blood. Receptor source: a woman aged 18-29 years in good health.

V usage is TRBV28 and J usage is TRBJ2-7, with D maybe TRBD2 (6 bases). CDR1 is MDHEN and CDR2 is SYDVKM in the germline V gene. Trimming left V 8 bases short and J 2 bases short, with 16 bases between. The CDR3 extends over 14 amino acids. Written as DNA, the CDR3 is TGTGCCAGCCACCCCCGGGGGACGGCCTACGAGCAGTACTTC. Translation gives CASHPRGTAYEQYF. The complete variable domain, with remaining parts taken from reference TRBV28 and TRBJ2-7, reads DVKVTQSSRYLVKRTGEKVFLECVQDMDHENMFWYRQDPGLGLRLIYFSYDVKMKEKGDIPEGYSVSREKKERFSLILESASTNQTSMYLCASHPRGTAYEQYFGPGTRLTVT.

This clonotype was seen only a few times. The CDR3 DNA reads TGCGCCAGCAGCTTGGCCGGGGAGAATATTTACGAGCAGTACTTC. This encodes CASSLAGENIYEQYF. The V call is TRBV5-1, the J call TRBJ2-7; D is perhaps TRBD2 (5 bases). The CDR3 is 15 amino acids. CDR1 SGHRS and CDR2 YFSETQ come from the germline V gene. Trimming pared 0 bases from V and 4 bases from J, leaving 14 bases between.

The rearrangement joins TRBV24-1 to TRBJ2-1, with D perhaps TRBD1 (5 bases). Germline V CDR1 and CDR2: KGHDR, SFDVKD. With 1 base removed from V and 4 bases from J, the gap between germline ends came to 16 bases. This CDR3 contains 17 residues. The chain's CDR3 is CATSDFPTYKGYNEQFF. As DNA, the CDR3 is TGTGCCACCAGTGATTTCCCGACCTACAAGGGGTACAATGAGCAGTTCTTC.

This clonotype was seen only a few times. The chain employs TRBV4-1 and TRBJ2-3; 10 bases match TRBD2. Looked up from germline, CDR1 is MGHRA and CDR2 is YSYEKL. V was clipped by 5 bases and J by 5 bases; unmatched bases: 7. The CDR3 has 15 amino acids. CDR3 DNA sequence: TGCGCCAGCAGCTTCACTAGCGGGAAATTAGATACGCAGTATTTT. It is translated as CASSFTSGKLDTQYF.

This clonotype was seen many times. The genes are TRBV25-1 and TRBJ2-1; D might be TRBD1 (6 bases). CDR1 is MGHDK and CDR2 is SYGVNS in the germline V gene. The CDR3 runs 13 residues. V was shortened by 4 bases and J by 4 bases, with 8 bases between the two germline ends. The CDR3 spells CASSGTEYNEQFF. In DNA, the CDR3 is TGTGCCAGCAGTGGGACAGAATACAATGAGCAGTTCTTC.

In this sample, this clonotype turned up once. The rearrangement links TRBV5-1 to TRBJ2-1, with D unclear. CDR3 length: 15 amino acids. Looked up from germline, CDR1 is SGHRS and CDR2 is YFSETQ. Between the trimmed V and J ends, which lost 3 bases and 1 base, there was a span of 11 bases. The CDR3 here is CASSSQAVSYNEQFF. CDR3 bases: TGCGCCAGCAGCTCCCAGGCGGTTTCCTACAATGAGCAGTTCTTC.

The table lists this clonotype with a few counts. J is TRBJ2-2 and V is TRBV20-1; D remains unclear. The CDR3 is 14 residues long. Trimming stripped 6 bases from V and 4 bases from J, with 15 bases between. Germline V gene lookup returns CDR1 DFQATT and CDR2 SNEGSKA (reference sequence). The CDR3 here is CSAQILGRTGELFF. The CDR3, as DNA: TGCAGTGCCCAGATCCTAGGGCGCACCGGGGAGCTGTTTTTT.

CDR3 coding DNA: TGTGCCAGCAGCTTAACAGGGGAATTCAACACCGGGGAGCTGTTTTTT. Its protein product is CASSLTGEFNTGELFF. This chain connects TRBV7-6 to TRBJ2-2, with TRBD1 identical over 7 bases. The CDR3 loop spans 16 amino acids. Germline CDR1 SGHVS, CDR2 FNYEAQ. J lost 2 bases, V lost 2 bases, and 5 bases had no gene match.

The V gene is TRBV5-4, the J gene TRBJ2-1; D is possibly TRBD1 (5 bases). The CDR3 sequence is 20 residues long. V was trimmed by 3 bases and J by 1 base, leaving 26 bases between them. The germline V gene has CDR1 SGHNT and CDR2 YYREEE (reference sequence). The CDR3 bases are TGTGCCAGCAGCTCCTTGGGGCAGGGCCAAAATATTCATTCCTACAATGAGCAGTTCTTC. Translation gives CASSSLGQGQNIHSYNEQFF.

This clonotype was counted many times. The genes are TRBV12-3 or TRBV12-4 and TRBJ2-7, with TRBD2 identical over 11 bases. CDR3 length equals 16 residues. J lost 0 bases, V lost 6 bases, and 7 bases had no gene match. CDR3 in DNA: TGTGCCAGCAGCCCTGGGACTAGCGGCTCCTCCTACGAGCAGTACTTC. As protein: CASSPGTSGSSYEQYF.

This clonotype has just a few counts. The chain recombines TRBV28 with TRBJ1-5; the D gene is possibly TRBD1 (6 bases). The CDR3 sequence is 14 residues long. Trimming took 9 bases from V and 0 from J, leaving 12 bases between them. Germline V gene sequence: CDR1 MDHEN, CDR2 SYDVKM. As DNA, the CDR3 is TGTGCCAGTCGGGACATCAATAGCAATCAGCCCCAGCATTTT. Its translation is CASRDINSNQPQHF.